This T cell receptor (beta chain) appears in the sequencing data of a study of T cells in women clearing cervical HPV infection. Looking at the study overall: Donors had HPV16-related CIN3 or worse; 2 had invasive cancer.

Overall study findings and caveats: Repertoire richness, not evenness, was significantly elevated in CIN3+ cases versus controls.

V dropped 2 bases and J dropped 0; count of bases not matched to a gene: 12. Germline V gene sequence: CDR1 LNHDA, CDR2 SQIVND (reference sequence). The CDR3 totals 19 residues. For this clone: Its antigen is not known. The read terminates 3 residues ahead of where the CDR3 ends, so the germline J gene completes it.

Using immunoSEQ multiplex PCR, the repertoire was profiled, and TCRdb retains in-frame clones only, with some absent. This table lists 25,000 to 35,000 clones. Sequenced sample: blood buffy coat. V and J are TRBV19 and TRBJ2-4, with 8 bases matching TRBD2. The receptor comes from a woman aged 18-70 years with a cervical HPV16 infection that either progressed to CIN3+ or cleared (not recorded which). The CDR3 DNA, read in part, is TGTGCCAGTAGTATATCGGGGGACGGGGGGGCAATAGCCAAAAACATT. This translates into CASSISGDGGAIAKNI. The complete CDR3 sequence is CASSISGDGGAIAKNIQYF.